Included here is one T cell receptor (beta chain) sequence, with context. Clones were read by immunoSEQ multiplex PCR, and TCRdb kept only the in-frame ones, dropping some. The sample carries roughly 150,000 clones, roughly 80% recorded once. This CDR3 spans 15 amino acids. V was shortened by 0 bases and J by 8 bases, with 17 bases between the two germline ends. Germline loops: CDR1 SGHKS, CDR2 YYEKEE (reference sequence). The data derive from a study of blood T cell repertoires in COVID-19. About the research overall: Whether acute or convalescent, the COVID-19 samples came from the United States, Italy and Spain.

Sequences were obtained from peripheral blood. This TCR derives from a man in his fifties or sixties with acute or convalescent COVID-19. The chain has TRBV5-5 and TRBJ1-2; the D gene is possibly TRBD1 (6 bases). For the CDR3, the DNA is TGTGCCAGCAGCTTGGTTCCCATTCCAGGGGACGGCTACACCTTC. It codes for CASSLVPIPGDGYTF.